This record looks at one T cell receptor beta chain sequence and its context. Its antigen is not known. Germline trimming cut 5 bases from V and 6 bases from J; bases unmatched to any gene: 7. The CDR3 is 13 amino acids. CDR1 is MNHNS, CDR2 SASEGT, per germline. This record belongs to a study of radiotherapy plus CTLA-4 blockade in lung cancer. Broader study findings: Blood TCR clones of tumor origin expanded after radiotherapy plus ipilimumab.

Profiling relied on immunoSEQ multiplex PCR, and the TCRdb table lists in-frame clones only, not all of them. The table includes about 45,000 clones, roughly 63% detected once. The TCR originated in a human donor with non-small cell lung cancer who had a partial response to radiotherapy plus ipilimumab. The chain joins TRBV6-1 to TRBJ2-7, with TRBD1 matching 7 bases. Material: peripheral blood, obtained from a patient treated with radiotherapy plus ipilimumab. The CDR3 nucleotides are TGTGCCAGCAGTCCTACGAACAGGGGCGAGCAGTACTTC. It encodes CASSPTNRGEQYF.